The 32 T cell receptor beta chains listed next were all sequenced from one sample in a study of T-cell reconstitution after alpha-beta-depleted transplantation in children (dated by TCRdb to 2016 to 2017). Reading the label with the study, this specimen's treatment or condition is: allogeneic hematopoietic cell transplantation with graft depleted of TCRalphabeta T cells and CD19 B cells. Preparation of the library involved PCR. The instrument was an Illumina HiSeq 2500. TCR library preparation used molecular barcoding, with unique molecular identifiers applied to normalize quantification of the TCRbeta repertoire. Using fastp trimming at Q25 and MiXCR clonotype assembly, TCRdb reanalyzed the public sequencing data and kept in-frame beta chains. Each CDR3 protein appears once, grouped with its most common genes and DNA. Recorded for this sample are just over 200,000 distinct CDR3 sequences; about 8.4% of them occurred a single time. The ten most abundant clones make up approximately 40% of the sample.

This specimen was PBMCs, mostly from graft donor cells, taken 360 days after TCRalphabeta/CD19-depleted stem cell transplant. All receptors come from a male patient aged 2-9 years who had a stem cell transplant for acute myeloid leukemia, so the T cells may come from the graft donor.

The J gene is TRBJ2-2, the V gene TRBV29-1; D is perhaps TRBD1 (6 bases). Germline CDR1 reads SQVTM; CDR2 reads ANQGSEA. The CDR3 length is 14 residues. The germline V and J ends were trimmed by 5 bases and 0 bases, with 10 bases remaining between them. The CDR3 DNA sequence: TGCAGCGTTCTCCGGGACACGAACACCGGGGAGCTGTTTTTT. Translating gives CSVLRDTNTGELFF.

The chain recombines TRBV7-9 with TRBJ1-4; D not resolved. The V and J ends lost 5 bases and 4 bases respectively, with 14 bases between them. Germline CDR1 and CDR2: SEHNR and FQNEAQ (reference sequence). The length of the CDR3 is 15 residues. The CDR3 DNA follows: TGTGCCAGCAGCCCCGACCGCTTTTTTAATGAAAAACTGTTTTTT. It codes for CASSPDRFFNEKLFF.

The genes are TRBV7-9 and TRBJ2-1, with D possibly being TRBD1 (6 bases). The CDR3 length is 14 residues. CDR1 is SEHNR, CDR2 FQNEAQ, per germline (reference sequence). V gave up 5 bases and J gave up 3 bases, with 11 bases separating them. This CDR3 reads CASSPRTVYNEQFF. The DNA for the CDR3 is TGTGCCAGCAGCCCGCGGACAGTCTACAATGAGCAGTTCTTC.

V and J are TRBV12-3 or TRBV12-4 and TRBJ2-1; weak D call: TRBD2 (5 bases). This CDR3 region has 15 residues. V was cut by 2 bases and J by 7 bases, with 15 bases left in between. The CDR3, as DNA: TGTGCCAGCAGTTTAACCGGGAATCTGGGTAATGAGCAGTTCTTC. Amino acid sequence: CASSLTGNLGNEQFF.

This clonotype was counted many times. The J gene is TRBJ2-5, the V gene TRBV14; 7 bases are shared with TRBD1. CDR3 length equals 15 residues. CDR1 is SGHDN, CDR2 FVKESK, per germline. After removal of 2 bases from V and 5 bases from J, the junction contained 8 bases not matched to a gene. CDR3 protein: CASSQLQGIMETQYF. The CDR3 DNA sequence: TGTGCCAGCAGCCAACTACAGGGGATAATGGAGACCCAGTACTTC.

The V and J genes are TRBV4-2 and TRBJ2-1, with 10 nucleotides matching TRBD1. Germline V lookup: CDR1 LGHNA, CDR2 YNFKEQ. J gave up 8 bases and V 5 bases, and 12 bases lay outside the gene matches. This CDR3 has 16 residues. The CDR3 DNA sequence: TGTGCCAGCAGCGCCACCGGGACAGGGGTTTCCGATGAGCAGTTCTTC. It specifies CASSATGTGVSDEQFF.

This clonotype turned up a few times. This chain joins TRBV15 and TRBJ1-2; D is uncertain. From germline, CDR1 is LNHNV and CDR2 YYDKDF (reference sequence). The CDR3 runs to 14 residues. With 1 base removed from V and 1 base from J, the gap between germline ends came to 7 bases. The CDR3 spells CATSRAGFNYGYTF. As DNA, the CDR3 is TGTGCCACCAGCAGAGCGGGGTTTAACTATGGCTACACCTTC.

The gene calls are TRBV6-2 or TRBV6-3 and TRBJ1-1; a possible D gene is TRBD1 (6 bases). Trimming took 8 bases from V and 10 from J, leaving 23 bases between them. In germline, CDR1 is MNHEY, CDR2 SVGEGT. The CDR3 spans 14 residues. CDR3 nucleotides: TGTGCCAGCGGGTCCCTGGGGGCCGTCCGGGGAGCTTTCTTT. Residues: CASGSLGAVRGAFF.

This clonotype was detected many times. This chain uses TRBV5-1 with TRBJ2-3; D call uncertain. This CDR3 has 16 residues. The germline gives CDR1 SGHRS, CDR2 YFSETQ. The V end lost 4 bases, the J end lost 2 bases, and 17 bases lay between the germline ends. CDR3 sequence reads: CASSPGHSWTTDTQYF. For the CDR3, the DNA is TGCGCCAGCAGCCCAGGCCACAGTTGGACCACAGATACGCAGTATTTT.

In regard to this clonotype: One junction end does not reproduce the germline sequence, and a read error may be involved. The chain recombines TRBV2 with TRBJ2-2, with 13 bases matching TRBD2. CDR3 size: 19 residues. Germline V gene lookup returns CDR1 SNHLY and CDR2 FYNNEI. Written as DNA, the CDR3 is TGTGCCTGCAGTTTATCAAGGGGACTAGCGGGGCTGAGGACCGGGGAGCTGTTTTTT. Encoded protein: CACSLSRGLAGLRTGELFF.

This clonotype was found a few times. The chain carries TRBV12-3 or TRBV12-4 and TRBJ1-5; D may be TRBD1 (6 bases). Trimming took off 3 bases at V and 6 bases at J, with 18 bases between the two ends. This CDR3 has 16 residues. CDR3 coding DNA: TGTGCCAGCAGTTTCTCGGGGGCGGGGTTCGGTCAGCCCCAGCATTTT. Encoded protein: CASSFSGAGFGQPQHF.

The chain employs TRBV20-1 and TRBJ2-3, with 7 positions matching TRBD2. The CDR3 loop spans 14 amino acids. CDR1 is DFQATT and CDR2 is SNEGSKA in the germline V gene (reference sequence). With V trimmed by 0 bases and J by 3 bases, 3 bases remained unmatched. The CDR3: CSARDSGLTDTQYF. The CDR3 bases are TGCAGTGCTAGAGATAGCGGGTTGACAGATACGCAGTATTTT.

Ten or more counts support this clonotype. This CDR3 reads CASRSRVSGEEQYF. CDR3 nucleotides: TGTGCCAGCAGGTCTCGGGTCTCGGGGGAGGAGCAGTACTTC. V and J are TRBV12-3 or TRBV12-4 and TRBJ2-7; TRBD2 might be the D (6 bases). Deletions cut 6 bases from V and 7 bases from J, with 19 bases between. The CDR3 contains 14 residues.

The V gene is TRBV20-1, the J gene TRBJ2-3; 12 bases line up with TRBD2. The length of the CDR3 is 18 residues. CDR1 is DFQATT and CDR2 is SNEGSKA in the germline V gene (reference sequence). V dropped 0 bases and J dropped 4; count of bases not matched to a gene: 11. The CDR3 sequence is CSARDSLASGRAADTQYF. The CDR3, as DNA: TGCAGTGCTAGAGATTCTCTGGCTAGCGGGAGGGCCGCAGATACGCAGTATTTT.

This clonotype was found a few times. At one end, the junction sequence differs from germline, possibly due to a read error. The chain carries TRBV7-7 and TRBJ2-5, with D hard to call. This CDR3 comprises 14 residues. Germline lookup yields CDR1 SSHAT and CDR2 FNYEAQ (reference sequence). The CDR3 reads CASSLNTASETQYF. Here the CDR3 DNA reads TGTGCTAGCAGCTTAAATACAGCGTCAGAGACCCAGTACTTC.

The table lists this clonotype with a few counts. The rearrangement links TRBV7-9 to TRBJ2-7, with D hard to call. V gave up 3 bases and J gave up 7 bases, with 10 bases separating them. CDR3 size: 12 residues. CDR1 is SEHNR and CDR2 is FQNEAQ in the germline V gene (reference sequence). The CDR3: CASSFRPWEQYF. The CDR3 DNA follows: TGTGCCAGCAGCTTCCGCCCCTGGGAGCAGTACTTC.

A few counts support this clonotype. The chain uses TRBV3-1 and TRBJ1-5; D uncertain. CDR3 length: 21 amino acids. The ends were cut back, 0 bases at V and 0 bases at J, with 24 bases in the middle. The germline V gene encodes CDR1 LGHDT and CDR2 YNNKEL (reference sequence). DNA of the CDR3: TGTGCCAGCAGCCAAGATTCAGGCGGACCACGAGGGTGGTATAGCAATCAGCCCCAGCATTTT. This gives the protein CASSQDSGGPRGWYSNQPQHF.

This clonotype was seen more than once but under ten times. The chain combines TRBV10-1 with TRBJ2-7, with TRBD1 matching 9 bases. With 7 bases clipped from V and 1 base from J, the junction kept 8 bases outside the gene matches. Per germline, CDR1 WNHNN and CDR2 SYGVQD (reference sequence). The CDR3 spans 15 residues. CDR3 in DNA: TGCGCCAGCATCAAGGGACAGGGTCGGTCCTACGAGCAGTACGTC. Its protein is CASIKGQGRSYEQYV.

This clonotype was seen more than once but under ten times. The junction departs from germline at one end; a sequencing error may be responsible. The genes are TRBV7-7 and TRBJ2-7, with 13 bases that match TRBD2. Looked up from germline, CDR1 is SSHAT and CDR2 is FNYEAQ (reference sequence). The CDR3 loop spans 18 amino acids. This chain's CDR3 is CASSHILLAGGPRYEQYF. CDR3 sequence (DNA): TGTGCTAGCAGCCATATCCTACTAGCGGGAGGGCCGAGGTACGAGCAGTACTTC.

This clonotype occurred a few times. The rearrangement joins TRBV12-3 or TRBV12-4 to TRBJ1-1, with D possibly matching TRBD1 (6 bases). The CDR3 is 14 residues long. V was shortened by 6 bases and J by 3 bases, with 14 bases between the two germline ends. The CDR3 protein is CASSMTGGDTEAFF. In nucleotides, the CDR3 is TGTGCCAGCAGCATGACAGGCGGGGACACTGAAGCTTTCTTT.

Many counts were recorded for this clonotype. CDR3 sequence: CASSLFWTASYEQYF. The CDR3 bases are TGTGCCAGCAGCTTATTCTGGACAGCATCCTACGAGCAGTACTTC. The V and J genes are TRBV7-8 and TRBJ2-7, with D perhaps TRBD1 (6 bases). The CDR3 spans 15 residues. V was clipped by 2 bases and J by 1 base, with 12 bases between them. Looked up from germline, CDR1 is SGHVS and CDR2 is FQNEAQ.

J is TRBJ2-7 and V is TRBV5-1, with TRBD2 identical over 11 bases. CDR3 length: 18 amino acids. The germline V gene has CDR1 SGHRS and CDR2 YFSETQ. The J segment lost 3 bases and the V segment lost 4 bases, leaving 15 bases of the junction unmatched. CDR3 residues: CASSPQGTSGGGHYEQYF. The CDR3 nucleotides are TGCGCCAGCAGCCCCCAGGGGACTAGCGGAGGGGGTCACTACGAGCAGTACTTC.

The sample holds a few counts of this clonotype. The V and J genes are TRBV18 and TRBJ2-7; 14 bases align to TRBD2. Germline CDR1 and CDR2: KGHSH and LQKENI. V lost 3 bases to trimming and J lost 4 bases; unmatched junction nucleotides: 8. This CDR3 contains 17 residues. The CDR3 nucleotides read TGTGCCAGCTCACCGCCCGGGACTAGCGGGAGTTTTTACGAGCAGTACTTC. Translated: CASSPPGTSGSFYEQYF.

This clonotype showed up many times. CDR3 residues: CAWRRSPSGANVLTF. Here the CDR3 DNA reads TGTGCCTGGAGGCGGAGCCCCTCTGGGGCCAACGTCCTGACTTTC. The rearrangement joins TRBV30 to TRBJ2-6; D gene unclear. The CDR3 loop spans 15 amino acids. Germline V CDR1 and CDR2: GTSNPN, SVGIG (reference sequence). V shed 3 bases and J shed 0 bases, with 9 bases lying between them.

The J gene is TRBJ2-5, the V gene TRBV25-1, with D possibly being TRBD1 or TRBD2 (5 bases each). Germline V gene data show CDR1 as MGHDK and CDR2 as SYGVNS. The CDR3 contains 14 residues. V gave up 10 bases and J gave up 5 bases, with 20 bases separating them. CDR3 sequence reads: CATNAKGWGETQYF. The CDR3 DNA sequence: TGTGCCACCAATGCAAAGGGGTGGGGGGAGACCCAGTACTTC.

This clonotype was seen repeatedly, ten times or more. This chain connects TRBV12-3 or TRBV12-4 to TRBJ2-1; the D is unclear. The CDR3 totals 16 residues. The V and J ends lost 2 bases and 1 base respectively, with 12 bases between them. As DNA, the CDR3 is TGTGCCAGCAGTTTAAGAAAACGCGTATCCTACAATGAGCAGTTCTTC. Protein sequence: CASSLRKRVSYNEQFF.

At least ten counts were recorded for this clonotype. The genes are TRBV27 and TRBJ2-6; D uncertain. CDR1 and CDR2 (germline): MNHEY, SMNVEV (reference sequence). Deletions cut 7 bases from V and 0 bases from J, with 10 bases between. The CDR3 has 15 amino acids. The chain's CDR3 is CASTTGTSGANVLTF. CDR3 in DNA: TGTGCCAGCACCACTGGTACCTCTGGGGCCAACGTCCTGACTTTC.

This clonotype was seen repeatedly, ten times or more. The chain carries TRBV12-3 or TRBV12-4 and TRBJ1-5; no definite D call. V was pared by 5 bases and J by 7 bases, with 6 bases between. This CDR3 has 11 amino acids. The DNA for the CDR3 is TGTGCCAGCAGTGTGACACAGCCCCAGCATTTT. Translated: CASSVTQPQHF.

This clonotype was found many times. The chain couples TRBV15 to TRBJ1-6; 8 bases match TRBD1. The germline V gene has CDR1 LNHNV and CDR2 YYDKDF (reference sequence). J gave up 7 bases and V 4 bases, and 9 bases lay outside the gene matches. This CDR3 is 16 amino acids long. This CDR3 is CATSMFGGQDNSPLHF. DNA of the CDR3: TGTGCCACCAGCATGTTTGGGGGACAGGACAATTCACCCCTCCACTTT.

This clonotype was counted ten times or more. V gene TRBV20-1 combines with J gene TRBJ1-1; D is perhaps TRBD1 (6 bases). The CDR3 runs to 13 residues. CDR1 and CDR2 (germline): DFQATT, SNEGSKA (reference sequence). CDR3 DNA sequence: TGCAGGGCCGGGGGCCCCTCGAACACTGAAGCTTTCTTT. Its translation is CRAGGPSNTEAFF.

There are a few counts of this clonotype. CDR3 protein: CASSLDRTLEGETQYF. The CDR3, as DNA: TGTGCCAGCAGCTTAGATAGGACTTTGGAGGGGGAGACCCAGTACTTC. The chain links TRBV7-2 to TRBJ2-5; D is perhaps TRBD2 (6 bases). V was cut by 1 base and J by 5 bases, with 17 bases left in between. Germline CDR1 is SGHTA and CDR2 is FQGNSA. This CDR3 region has 16 residues.

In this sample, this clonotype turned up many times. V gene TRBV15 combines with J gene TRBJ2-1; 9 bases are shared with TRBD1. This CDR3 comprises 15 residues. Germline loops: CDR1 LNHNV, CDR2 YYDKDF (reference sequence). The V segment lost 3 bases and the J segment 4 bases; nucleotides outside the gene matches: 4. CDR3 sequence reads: CATSRDRGLYNEQFF. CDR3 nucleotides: TGTGCCACCAGCAGGGACAGGGGTCTATACAATGAGCAGTTCTTC.